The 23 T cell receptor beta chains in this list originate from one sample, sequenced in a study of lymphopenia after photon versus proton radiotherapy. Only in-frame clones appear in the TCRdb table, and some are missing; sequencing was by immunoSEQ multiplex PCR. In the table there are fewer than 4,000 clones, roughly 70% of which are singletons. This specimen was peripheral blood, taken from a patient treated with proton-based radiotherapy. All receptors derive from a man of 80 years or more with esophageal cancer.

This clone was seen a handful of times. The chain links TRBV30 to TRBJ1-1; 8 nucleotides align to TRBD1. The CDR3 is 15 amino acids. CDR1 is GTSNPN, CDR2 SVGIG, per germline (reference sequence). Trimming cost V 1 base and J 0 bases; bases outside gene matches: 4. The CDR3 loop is CAWSGKTGVNTEAFF. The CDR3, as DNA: TGTGCCTGGAGTGGAAAGACAGGGGTGAACACTGAAGCTTTCTTT.

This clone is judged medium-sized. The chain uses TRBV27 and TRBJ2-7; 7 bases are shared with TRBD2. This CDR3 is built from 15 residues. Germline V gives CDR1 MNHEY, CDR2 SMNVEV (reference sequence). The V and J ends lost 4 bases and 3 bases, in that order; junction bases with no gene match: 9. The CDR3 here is CASSWSGTGGYEQYF. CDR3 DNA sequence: TGTGCCAGCAGTTGGTCCGGGACGGGGGGCTACGAGCAGTACTTC.

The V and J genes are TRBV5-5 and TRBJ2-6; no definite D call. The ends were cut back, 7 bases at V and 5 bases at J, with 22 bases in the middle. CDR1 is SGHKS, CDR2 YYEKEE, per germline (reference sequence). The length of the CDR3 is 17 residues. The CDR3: CASDEILAQSRANVLTF. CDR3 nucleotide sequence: TGTGCCAGCGACGAGATTCTCGCACAAAGTCGGGCCAACGTCCTGACTTTC.

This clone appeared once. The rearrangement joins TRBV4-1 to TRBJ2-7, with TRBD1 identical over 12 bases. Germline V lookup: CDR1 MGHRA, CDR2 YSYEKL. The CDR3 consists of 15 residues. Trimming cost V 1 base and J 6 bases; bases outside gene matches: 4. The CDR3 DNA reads TGCGCCAGCAGCCAAGTTAGGGACAGGGGGCTCGAGCAGTACTTC. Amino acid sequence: CASSQVRDRGLEQYF.

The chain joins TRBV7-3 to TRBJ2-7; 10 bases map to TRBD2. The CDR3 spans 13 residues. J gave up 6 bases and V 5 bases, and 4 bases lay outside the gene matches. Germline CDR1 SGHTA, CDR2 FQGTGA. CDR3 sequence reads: CASSPGTSVEQYF. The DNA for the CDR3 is TGTGCCAGCAGCCCCGGGACTAGCGTCGAGCAGTACTTC.

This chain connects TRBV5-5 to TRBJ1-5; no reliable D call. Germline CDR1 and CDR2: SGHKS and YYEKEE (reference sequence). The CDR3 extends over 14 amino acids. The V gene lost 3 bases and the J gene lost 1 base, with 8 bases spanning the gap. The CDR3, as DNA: TGTGCCAGCAGCTCTAGTATGAGCAATCAGCCCCAGCATTTT. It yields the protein CASSSSMSNQPQHF.

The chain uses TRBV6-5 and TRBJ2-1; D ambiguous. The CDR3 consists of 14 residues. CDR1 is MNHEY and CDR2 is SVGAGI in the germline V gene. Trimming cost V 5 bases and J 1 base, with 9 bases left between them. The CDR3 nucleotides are TGTGCCAGCAGTCTGACCAGTTCCTACAATGAGCAGTTCTTC. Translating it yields CASSLTSSYNEQFF.

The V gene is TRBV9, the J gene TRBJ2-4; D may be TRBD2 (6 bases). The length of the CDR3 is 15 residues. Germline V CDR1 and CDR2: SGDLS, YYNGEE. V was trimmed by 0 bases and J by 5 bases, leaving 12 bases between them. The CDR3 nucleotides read TGTGCCAGCAGCGTAGCGGGAGTCGCCCAAAACATTCAGTACTTC. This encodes CASSVAGVAQNIQYF.

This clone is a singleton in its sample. The DNA of the CDR3 is TGTGCCAGCAGAGAATGGGGGGTTTACAATGAGCAGTTCTTC. It is translated as CASREWGVYNEQFF. The rearrangement uses TRBV5-6 and TRBJ2-1, with D possibly matching TRBD2 (6 bases). This CDR3 contains 14 residues. The V and J ends lost 5 bases and 4 bases respectively, with 13 bases between them. Germline-derived CDR1 and CDR2 are SGHDT and YYEEEE.

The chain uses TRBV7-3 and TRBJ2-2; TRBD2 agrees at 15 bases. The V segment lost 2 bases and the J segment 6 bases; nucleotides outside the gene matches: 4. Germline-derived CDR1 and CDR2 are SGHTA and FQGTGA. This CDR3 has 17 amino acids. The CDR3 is CASSLSGLAGGAGELFF. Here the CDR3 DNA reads TGTGCCAGCAGCTTATCGGGACTAGCGGGAGGTGCCGGGGAGCTGTTTTTT. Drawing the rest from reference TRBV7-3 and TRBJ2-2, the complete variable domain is GAGVSQTPSNKVTEKGKYVELRCDPISGHTALYWYRQSLGQGPEFLIYFQGTGAADDSGLPNDRFFAVRPEGSVSTLKIQRTERGDSAVYLCASSLSGLAGGAGELFFGEGSRLTVL.

CDR3 bases: TGCGCCAGCAGTGGGTTAACACTTCTAACAAAGCGGGCCAACGTCCTGACTTTC. This encodes CASSGLTLLTKRANVLTF. V is TRBV10-2 and J is TRBJ2-6; D gene unclear. The germline CDR1 and CDR2 sequences are WSHSY and SAAADI. This CDR3 is 18 amino acids long. V was shortened by 4 bases and J by 5 bases, with 21 bases between the two germline ends.

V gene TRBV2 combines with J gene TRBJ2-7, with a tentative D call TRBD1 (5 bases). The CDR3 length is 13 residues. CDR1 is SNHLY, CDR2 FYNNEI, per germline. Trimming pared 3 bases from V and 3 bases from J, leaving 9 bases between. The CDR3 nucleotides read TGTGCCAGCAGTGATTTAGGGGTCTACGAGCAGTACTTC. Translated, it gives CASSDLGVYEQYF.

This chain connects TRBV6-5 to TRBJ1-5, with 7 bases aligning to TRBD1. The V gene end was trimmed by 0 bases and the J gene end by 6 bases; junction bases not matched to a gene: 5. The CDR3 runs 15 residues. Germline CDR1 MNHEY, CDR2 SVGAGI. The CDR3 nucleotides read TGTGCCAGCAGTTACTCGAATCAGGGGGTTCAGCCCCAGCATTTT. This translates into CASSYSNQGVQPQHF.

CDR3 nucleotides: TGTGCCAGCAGCTGGGGACGCACAGATACGCAGTATTTT. Its protein is CASSWGRTDTQYF. The chain is built from TRBV5-8 and TRBJ2-3; D assignment may be TRBD1 or TRBD2 (5 bases each). CDR3 length: 13 amino acids. Germline loops: CDR1 SGHTS, CDR2 YDEGEE. V was pared by 3 bases and J by 1 base, with 6 bases between.

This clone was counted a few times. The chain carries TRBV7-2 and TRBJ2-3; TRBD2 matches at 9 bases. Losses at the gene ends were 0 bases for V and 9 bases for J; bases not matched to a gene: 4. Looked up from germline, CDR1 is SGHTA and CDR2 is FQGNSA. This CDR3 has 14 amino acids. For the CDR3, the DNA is TGTGCCAGCAGCTTAGCGTTGCGGGGGGGAACGCAGTATTTT. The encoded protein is CASSLALRGGTQYF.

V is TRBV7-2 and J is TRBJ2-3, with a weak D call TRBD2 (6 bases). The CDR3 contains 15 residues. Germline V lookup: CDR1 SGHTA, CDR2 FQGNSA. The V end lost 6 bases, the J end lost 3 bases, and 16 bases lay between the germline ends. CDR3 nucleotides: TGTGCCAGCAGTCTTGACGGTGGGGGGACAGATACGCAGTATTTT. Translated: CASSLDGGGTDTQYF.

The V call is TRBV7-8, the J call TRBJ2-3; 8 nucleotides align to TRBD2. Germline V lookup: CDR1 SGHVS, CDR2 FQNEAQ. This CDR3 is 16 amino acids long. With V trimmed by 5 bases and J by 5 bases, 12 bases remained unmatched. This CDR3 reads CASSTNRGGSRDTQYF. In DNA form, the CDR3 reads TGTGCCAGCAGCACGAATCGGGGGGGCTCTAGAGATACGCAGTATTTT. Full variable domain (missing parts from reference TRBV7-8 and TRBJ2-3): GAGVSQSPRYKVAKRGQDVALRCDPISGHVSLFWYQQALGQGPEFLTYFQNEAQLDKSGLPSDRFFAERPEGSVSTLKIQRTQQEDSAVYLCASSTNRGGSRDTQYFGPGTRLTVL.

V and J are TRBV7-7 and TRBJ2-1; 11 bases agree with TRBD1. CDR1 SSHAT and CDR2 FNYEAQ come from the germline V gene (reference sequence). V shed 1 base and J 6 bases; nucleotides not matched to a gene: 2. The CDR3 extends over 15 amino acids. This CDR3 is CASSLGGTGGNEQFF. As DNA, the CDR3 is TGTGCCAGCAGCTTAGGCGGGACAGGGGGCAATGAGCAGTTCTTC.

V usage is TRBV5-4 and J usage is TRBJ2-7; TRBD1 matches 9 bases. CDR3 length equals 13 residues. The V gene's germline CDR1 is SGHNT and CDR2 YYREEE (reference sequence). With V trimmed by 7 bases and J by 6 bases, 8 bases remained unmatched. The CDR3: CASGDRVSGEQYF. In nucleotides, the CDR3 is TGTGCCAGCGGGGACAGGGTGAGTGGCGAGCAGTACTTC.

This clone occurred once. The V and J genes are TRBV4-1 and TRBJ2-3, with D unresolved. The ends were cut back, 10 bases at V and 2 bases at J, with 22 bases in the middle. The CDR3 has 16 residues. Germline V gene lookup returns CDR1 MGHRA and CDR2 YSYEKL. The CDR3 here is CATTTHAGILTDTQYF. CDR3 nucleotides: TGCGCCACAACAACCCACGCAGGTATACTCACAGATACGCAGTATTTT.

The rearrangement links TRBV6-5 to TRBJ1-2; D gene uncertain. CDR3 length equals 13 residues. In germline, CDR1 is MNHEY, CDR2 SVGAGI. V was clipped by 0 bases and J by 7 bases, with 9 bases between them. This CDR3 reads CASSYSGKSGYTF. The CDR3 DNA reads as TGTGCCAGCAGTTACTCCGGGAAATCTGGCTACACCTTC.

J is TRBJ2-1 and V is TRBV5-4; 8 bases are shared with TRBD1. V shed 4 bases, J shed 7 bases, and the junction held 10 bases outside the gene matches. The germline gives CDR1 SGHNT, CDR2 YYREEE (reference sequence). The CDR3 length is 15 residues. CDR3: CASSPGGQGTNEQFF. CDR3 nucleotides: TGTGCCAGCAGCCCGGGCGGACAGGGTACGAATGAGCAGTTCTTC.

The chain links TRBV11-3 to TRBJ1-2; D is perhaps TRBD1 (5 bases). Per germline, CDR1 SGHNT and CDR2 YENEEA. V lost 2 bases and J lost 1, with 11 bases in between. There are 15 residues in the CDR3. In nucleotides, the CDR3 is TGTGCCAGCAGCTTAAATGGGGCTAGTAACTATGGCTACACCTTC. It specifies CASSLNGASNYGYTF. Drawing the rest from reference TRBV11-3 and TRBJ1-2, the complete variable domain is EAGVVQSPRYKIIEKKQPVAFWCNPISGHNTLYWYLQNLGQGPELLIRYENEEAVDDSQLPKDRFSAERLKGVDSTLKIQPAELGDSAVYLCASSLNGASNYGYTFGSGTRLTVV.